The T cell receptor (beta chain) described here comes from a study of T-cell reconstitution after alpha-beta-depleted transplantation in children. This clonotype has only a few counts. Germline CDR1 SGHVS, CDR2 FQNEAQ. V gave up 1 base and J gave up 5 bases, with 17 bases separating them. The CDR3 runs 16 residues. Unique molecular identifiers tagged the TCRbeta library. One entry per CDR3 protein results from TCRdb running MiXCR on the PCR reads. The table has about 540,000 distinct CDR3 sequences, around 18% seen once. Material: PBMCs from the stem cell graft donor, obtained from the stem cell graft. The rearrangement uses TRBV7-8 and TRBJ2-5, with D possibly being TRBD2 (5 bases). This sequence originates from a human donor who donated a stem cell graft to a child with acute lymphoblastic leukemia. The CDR3 sequence: CASSLGVIGVWETQYF. Written as DNA, the CDR3 is TGTGCCAGCAGCTTAGGGGTTATCGGGGTTTGGGAGACCCAGTACTTC. Filled out from reference TRBV7-8 and TRBJ2-5, the complete variable domain reads GAGVSQSPRYKVAKRGQDVALRCDPISGHVSLFWYQQALGQGPEFLTYFQNEAQLDKSGLPSDRFFAERPEGSVSTLKIQRTQQEDSAVYLCASSLGVIGVWETQYFGPGTRLLVL.